The clone carrying this T cell receptor beta chain turned up a few times. Arm-PCR of CDR3 regions with iRepertoire HTBI primers generated TCR beta libraries. From the multiplex PCR reads, TCRdb called clonotypes with MiXCR, one entry per CDR3 protein. The data contain a few hundred thousand distinct CDR3 sequences, roughly 14% of them singletons. Trimming removed 2 bases from V and 7 bases from J; junction bases left unmatched: 7. The CDR3 has 15 amino acids. The time point denotes: newly diagnosed GD, antithyroid drugs for less than 3 months. RNA extracted from PBMCs served as the sequencing template. The data belong to a study of regulatory T cells in long-lasting Graves disease. The same specimen was also included in a second study, on T cells in Graves' hyperthyroidism and ophthalmopathy.

The specimen was peripheral blood mononuclear cells (PBMCs), collected at new diagnosis, from a patient treated with antithyroid drugs. This chain links TRBV12-3 or TRBV12-4 with TRBJ2-1; 8 positions agree with TRBD2. This receptor was taken from a man under 40 with Graves disease. CDR3 DNA: TGTGCCAGCAGTTTAACAGCGGGAGAGAAAAATGAGCAGTTCTTC. It specifies CASSLTAGEKNEQFF.